The present T cell receptor beta chain was sequenced within a study of blood T cell repertoires in COVID-19. In the original workflow: For nucleated cells, counts were estimated from reference gene primer amplification. Some clones are missing from TCRdb's copy, which holds only in-frame ones; the method was immunoSEQ multiplex PCR. The DNA gave D and trimming, while V, J and clone size come from that table. The data contain about 180,000 clones, roughly 89% of them singletons. The participants were between about 18 and 90 years old and came from under 25 US areas. Self-reported history from a screening survey and questionnaire set each donor's cohort. CDR3 length: 16 residues. Per the germline V gene, CDR1 is LGHNA and CDR2 is YNFKEQ. V was trimmed by 3 bases and J by 0 bases, leaving 12 bases between them.

The source is a woman in her 40s with acute COVID-19. Sequencing was done on a sample of PBMCs or T cells enriched from blood (not recorded which). The chain couples TRBV4-2 to TRBJ1-3; D is unresolved. This CDR3 is CASSHNRDFSGNTIYF. The CDR3 DNA is TGTGCCAGCAGCCACAACCGGGATTTCTCTGGAAACACCATATATTTT.